The 25 T cell receptor beta chains below were found in one sample sequenced in a study of cytomegalovirus exposure and HLA in healthy donors. Use of 60 Vbeta and 13 Jbeta primers characterized the PCR. The protocol was immunoSEQ multiplex PCR, while the TCRdb copy is restricted to in-frame clones and leaves out a portion. The table records 140,000 to 150,000 clones, about 77% of them present only once. Sequenced: PBMCs. The origin of the receptors is a male donor in good health and CMV-seronegative.

The chain couples TRBV9 to TRBJ2-1; TRBD2 matches 9 bases. Germline V CDR1 and CDR2: SGDLS, YYNGEE. The CDR3 runs to 17 residues. V lost 0 bases to trimming and J lost 4 bases; unmatched junction nucleotides: 8. The CDR3 loop reads CASSVAVVAGGYNEQFF. The CDR3 DNA reads TGTGCCAGCAGCGTAGCTGTCGTTGCGGGAGGGTACAATGAGCAGTTCTTC. Together with reference TRBV9 and TRBJ2-1, the CDR3 gives the full variable domain: DSGVTQTPKHLITATGQRVTLRCSPRSGDLSVYWYQQSLDQGLQFLIQYYNGEERAKGNILERFSAQQFPDLHSELNLSSLELGDSALYFCASSVAVVAGGYNEQFFGPGTRLTVL.

This chain uses TRBV6-5 with TRBJ1-1; no reliable D call. The CDR3 is 11 amino acids. V lost 7 bases and J lost 1, with 4 bases in between. Germline V gene data show CDR1 as MNHEY and CDR2 as SVGAGI. CDR3 DNA sequence: TGTGCCAGCACAAAGAACACTGAAGCTTTCTTT. This gives the protein CASTKNTEAFF.

This chain uses TRBV2 with TRBJ2-7, with 9 nucleotides matching TRBD2. CDR1 and CDR2 (germline): SNHLY, FYNNEI. The CDR3 runs 15 residues. The V segment lost 1 base and the J segment 3 bases; nucleotides outside the gene matches: 4. Written as DNA, the CDR3 is TGTGCCAGCAGTGAAGTGGCTAGCGGGGACTACGAGCAGTACTTC. Translated: CASSEVASGDYEQYF. Filled out from reference TRBV2 and TRBJ2-7, the complete variable domain reads EPEVTQTPSHQVTQMGQEVILRCVPISNHLYFYWYRQILGQKVEFLVSFYNNEISEKSEIFDDQFSVERPDGSNFTLKIRSTKLEDSAMYFCASSEVASGDYEQYFGPGTRLTVT.

The chain combines TRBV6-5 with TRBJ1-3; D call uncertain. The germline gives CDR1 MNHEY, CDR2 SVGAGI. V was cut by 8 bases and J by 0 bases, with 14 bases left in between. The CDR3 is 15 residues long. The CDR3 here is CASGSGKASGNTIYF. DNA of the CDR3: TGTGCCAGCGGATCGGGGAAGGCCTCTGGAAACACCATATATTTT.

This sequence joins TRBV9 and TRBJ2-7; 9 bases match TRBD2. Per the germline V gene, CDR1 is SGDLS and CDR2 is YYNGEE. V lost 3 bases to trimming and J lost 2 bases; unmatched junction nucleotides: 6. CDR3 length: 15 residues. Here the CDR3 DNA reads TGTGCCAGCAGCGCAGGACTAGCGTTAACCTACGAGCAGTACTTC. Encoded protein: CASSAGLALTYEQYF. The full variable domain, its missing parts supplied by reference TRBV9 and TRBJ2-7, is DSGVTQTPKHLITATGQRVTLRCSPRSGDLSVYWYQQSLDQGLQFLIQYYNGEERAKGNILERFSAQQFPDLHSELNLSSLELGDSALYFCASSAGLALTYEQYFGPGTRLTVT.

The rearrangement joins TRBV6-5 to TRBJ2-7, with TRBD1 matching 8 bases. Germline V gene sequence: CDR1 MNHEY, CDR2 SVGAGI. V shed 9 bases and J 4 bases; nucleotides not matched to a gene: 8. The CDR3 has 13 amino acids. Written as DNA, the CDR3 is TGTGCCAGTACGGACAGGGCGACGTACGAGCAGTACTTC. Protein sequence: CASTDRATYEQYF.

CDR3 protein: CASSSLGVRGTDTQYF. CDR3 coding DNA: TGTGCCAGCAGCTCCCTAGGCGTACGGGGCACAGATACGCAGTATTTT. The J gene is TRBJ2-3, the V gene TRBV11-2; D remains ambiguous. CDR1 is SGHAT, CDR2 FQNNGV, per germline. V lost 4 bases, J lost 1 base, and 15 bases lay in between. The CDR3 has 16 amino acids.

The rearrangement links TRBV5-1 to TRBJ1-4, with D maybe TRBD1 (5 bases). V shed 2 bases and J shed 8 bases, with 25 bases lying between them. The CDR3 runs 18 residues. Germline-derived CDR1 and CDR2 are SGHRS and YFSETQ. The CDR3, as DNA: TGCGCCAGCAGCTTTGGTATGGGCAGGGTGGCCCGTGGCGAAAAACTGTTTTTT. Its translation: CASSFGMGRVARGEKLFF.

This sequence joins TRBV7-9 and TRBJ1-1; the D is unclear. The CDR3 extends over 13 amino acids. Germline CDR1 reads SEHNR; CDR2 reads FQNEAQ (reference sequence). Trimming cost V 7 bases and J 1 base, with 10 bases left between them. The CDR3: CASTPGGNTEAFF. The DNA of the CDR3 is TGTGCCAGCACTCCTGGAGGGAACACTGAAGCTTTCTTT.

The chain uses TRBV11-2 and TRBJ1-1, with 8 positions matching TRBD1. The CDR3 extends over 15 amino acids. The V gene end was trimmed by 1 base and the J gene end by 8 bases; junction bases not matched to a gene: 9. Germline assignment: CDR1 SGHAT and CDR2 FQNNGV. CDR3 DNA: TGTGCCAGCAGCTTAGCCCTCACACAGGGGGGCGAAGCTTTCTTT. Amino acids: CASSLALTQGGEAFF.

The chain has TRBV4-1 and TRBJ1-1; D is undetermined. CDR1 and CDR2 (germline): MGHRA, YSYEKL. The CDR3 contains 15 residues. V lost 4 bases to trimming and J lost 5 bases, with 17 bases between them. In DNA, the CDR3 is TGCGCCAGCAGCCCAAAGAGCGAGGTGTTAACTGAAGCTTTCTTT. This gives the protein CASSPKSEVLTEAFF.

On this clone: Other DNA sequences from this sample encode an identical CDR3 as well. The rearrangement joins TRBV5-1 to TRBJ1-3; D is possibly TRBD1 (6 bases). This CDR3 contains 14 residues. V was pared by 4 bases and J by 1 base, with 9 bases between. Germline assignment: CDR1 SGHRS and CDR2 YFSETQ. CDR3 amino acids: CASSPTGSGNTIYF. CDR3 nucleotide sequence: TGCGCCAGCAGCCCAACAGGGTCTGGAAACACCATATATTTT.

V is TRBV5-4 and J is TRBJ2-4; 7 bases agree with TRBD2. This CDR3 comprises 14 residues. Trimming cost V 2 bases and J 8 bases; bases outside gene matches: 7. CDR1 SGHNT and CDR2 YYREEE come from the germline V gene (reference sequence). CDR3 residues: CASSFAGATDIQYF. CDR3 nucleotides: TGTGCCAGCAGCTTTGCGGGAGCGACTGACATTCAGTACTTC.

This chain links TRBV5-1 with TRBJ2-3, with D maybe TRBD1 (6 bases). Trimming cost V 4 bases and J 0 bases, with 9 bases left between them. From germline, CDR1 is SGHRS and CDR2 YFSETQ. CDR3 length: 14 amino acids. CDR3 DNA sequence: TGCGCCAGCAGCCCTGGACAGAGCACAGATACGCAGTATTTT. Protein sequence: CASSPGQSTDTQYF.

In this sample, this clone turned up a few times. This CDR3 is CASSQRGRGDTIYF. The DNA of the CDR3 is TGTGCCAGCAGTCAGAGGGGGCGCGGGGACACCATATATTTT. The chain recombines TRBV27 with TRBJ1-3; 7 bases line up with TRBD1. CDR3 length equals 14 residues. The trim removed 5 bases at V and 8 bases at J, leaving 9 bases unmatched. Germline V gene data show CDR1 as MNHEY and CDR2 as SMNVEV (reference sequence).

The V call is TRBV2, the J call TRBJ2-7; tentative D call: TRBD1 (6 bases). Trimming removed 8 bases from V and 2 bases from J, with 16 bases in between. The germline gives CDR1 SNHLY, CDR2 FYNNEI. The CDR3 runs to 14 residues. CDR3 sequence: CASLGAGSAYEQYF. CDR3 nucleotide sequence: TGTGCCAGCTTGGGGGCAGGGTCGGCCTACGAGCAGTACTTC.

This clone was counted only a few times. This rearrangement joins TRBV7-2 to TRBJ2-1, with 9 positions matching TRBD1. The CDR3 consists of 17 residues. Per germline, CDR1 SGHTA and CDR2 FQGNSA. V gave up 2 bases and J gave up 4 bases; unmatched junction bases: 9. This chain's CDR3 is CASSLWAGTGIYNEQFF. CDR3 DNA sequence: TGTGCCAGCAGCTTATGGGCCGGGACAGGGATTTACAATGAGCAGTTCTTC.

This rearrangement joins TRBV6-1 to TRBJ2-2, with TRBD1 matching 7 bases. The V and J ends lost 8 bases and 3 bases, in that order; junction bases with no gene match: 9. This CDR3 contains 15 residues. Germline V gives CDR1 MNHNS, CDR2 SASEGT. Here the CDR3 DNA reads TGTGCCAGCGCCAGGGGGACCGATTACACCGGGGAGCTGTTTTTT. This gives the protein CASARGTDYTGELFF.

This chain joins TRBV27 and TRBJ2-5, with D perhaps TRBD2 (5 bases). The CDR3 totals 13 residues. Per the germline V gene, CDR1 is MNHEY and CDR2 is SMNVEV (reference sequence). The V end lost 5 bases, the J end lost 5 bases, and 12 bases lay between the germline ends. CDR3 sequence: CASSPSSGETQYF. The CDR3 coding sequence is TGTGCCAGCAGTCCTTCCTCGGGGGAGACCCAGTACTTC.

The chain joins TRBV7-3 to TRBJ2-6, with 7 nucleotides matching TRBD2. The V gene's germline CDR1 is SGHTA and CDR2 FQGTGA. The CDR3 runs to 18 residues. J gave up 0 bases and V 4 bases, and 9 bases lay outside the gene matches. The CDR3 protein is CASSSRGGGSSGANVLTF. CDR3 DNA: TGTGCCAGCAGCTCTCGTGGCGGGGGAAGCTCTGGGGCCAACGTCCTGACTTTC.

The chain is built from TRBV5-6 and TRBJ1-5, with D uncertain. The V gene's germline CDR1 is SGHDT and CDR2 YYEEEE. Between the trimmed V and J ends, which lost 6 bases and 0 bases, there was a span of 10 bases. The CDR3 spans 14 residues. CDR3 amino acids: CASTQTHSNQPQHF. In DNA, the CDR3 is TGTGCCAGCACCCAGACTCATAGCAATCAGCCCCAGCATTTT.

This clone was counted only a few times. This sequence joins TRBV6-5 and TRBJ1-4, with unresolved D. This CDR3 comprises 15 residues. Germline V gene lookup returns CDR1 MNHEY and CDR2 SVGAGI. Trimming stripped 2 bases from V and 5 bases from J, with 12 bases between. CDR3 DNA: TGTGCCAGCAGTTACCGCGCTTTTTCGAATGAAAAACTGTTTTTT. It specifies CASSYRAFSNEKLFF.

This clone was found once. This chain connects TRBV10-3 to TRBJ2-5; TRBD2 matches at 13 bases. The germline gives CDR1 ENHRY, CDR2 SYGVKD. The CDR3 spans 16 residues. J gave up 5 bases and V 4 bases, and 7 bases lay outside the gene matches. The CDR3 nucleotides read TGTGCCATCAGTGCAACTAGCGGGGGGGCCCGGGAGACCCAGTACTTC. Amino acid sequence: CAISATSGGARETQYF.

V and J are TRBV6-5 and TRBJ1-3, with a weak D call TRBD1 (6 bases). Germline V gene lookup returns CDR1 MNHEY and CDR2 SVGAGI. The CDR3 covers 14 residues. Trimming stripped 6 bases from V and 5 bases from J, with 14 bases between. This CDR3 reads CASRMGGGRNTIYF. DNA for the CDR3: TGTGCCAGCAGAATGGGAGGGGGGAGAAACACCATATATTTT.

The gene calls are TRBV5-8 and TRBJ2-1, with 10 bases identical to TRBD1. This CDR3 is 17 amino acids long. Germline-derived CDR1 and CDR2 are SGHTS and YDEGEE. The V segment lost 4 bases and the J segment 3 bases; nucleotides outside the gene matches: 10. The chain's CDR3 is CASSRLPGTGVYNEQFF. The CDR3 bases are TGTGCCAGCAGCCGGTTACCCGGGACAGGGGTCTACAATGAGCAGTTCTTC.